The clone carrying this T cell receptor beta chain was picked up a small number of times. Antigen: not known. Scientists ran DNA taken from cultured CD4+ T cells through the Oncomine TCR Beta short-read assay for sequencing. Each CDR3 protein gets one entry after TCRdb re-called the PCR reads with MiXCR. The sample shows around 18,000 distinct CDR3 sequences, around two fifths of them seen only once. Germline lookup yields CDR1 SGHAT and CDR2 FQDESV (reference sequence). This CDR3 has 14 residues. Trimming left V 3 bases short and J 4 bases short, with 10 bases between. The treatment is: roughly ten-day PBMC culture with coronavirus spike peptide pools or control peptides (ViraFEST assay). This sample was included in a study of vaccination and CD4 T cells after COVID-19. Broader study findings: For SARS-CoV-2-reactive clonotypes, the median went from roughly 21 to 40, a nonsignificant increase.

The chain recombines TRBV11-1 with TRBJ2-1; no clear D gene. This receptor was taken from a human donor who had recovered from COVID-19. The sequencing input was CD4+ T cells from blood, cultured in vitro. Here the CDR3 DNA reads TGTGCCAGCAGCTTGGCTTCCCCTTACAATGAGCAGTTCTTC. Its translation: CASSLASPYNEQFF. The variable domain in full, with the rest retrieved from reference TRBV11-1 and TRBJ2-1, is EAEVAQSPRYKITEKSQAVAFWCDPISGHATLYWYRQILGQGPELLVQFQDESVVDDSQLPKDRFSAERLKGVDSTLKIQPAELGDSAMYLCASSLASPYNEQFFGPGTRLTVL.